This paragraph reports one T cell receptor beta chain. The clone's antigen remains unknown. No much larger clone is present one base from it, and per-base qualities are unavailable. The approximately 39 donors, aged about 6 to 100 years, were systemically healthy Caucasian individuals from Russia. Each donor gave around 9 milliliters of peripheral blood, collected into EDTA-treated Vacutainer tubes. Ficoll-Paque density-gradient centrifugation was used to isolate PBMCs, with at least 7 million per sample. Total RNA, at least 6 micrograms per sample, was extracted from PBMCs with Trizol reagent. For every donor, flow cytometry on a PBMC aliquot measured the percentage of naive CD45RAhigh/CD27high T cells. Counted from cysteine to phenylalanine, this CDR3 has 15 amino acids. The only DNA kept is the CDR3, 45 bases in frame from the first base. The V and J ends are trimmed by 4 bases and 0 bases, leaving 14 bases between them. CDR1 and CDR2 are drawn from the germline V gene: SGHRS, YFSETQ.

The receptor library was made with 5' RACE. The sequencer was an Illumina HiSeq 2500. A second PCR of roughly 7 to 11 cycles was run with a J-beta primer mix and a sample-barcoded 5' primer. A template-switch 5' adaptor carrying 12 random nucleotides introduced a unique molecular identifier onto each TCR beta cDNA molecule. At least 2.5 million CDR3-containing paired-end reads were obtained from each sample. First-strand cDNA was synthesized from all RNA with the Mint cDNA synthesis kit, primed by a TRBC-specific oligonucleotide. Following uracil-DNA glycosylase treatment, a first 18-cycle PCR with universal primers M1SS and BC2_uni_R was performed on all cDNA. Per the authors' processing: For normalization, 1 million high-quality reads, each with a distinct molecular identifier, were randomly selected from each sample. Reads sharing molecular identifiers were discarded rather than binned into consensus sequences. MiTCR, set to a Q25 quality threshold and the strictest error-elimination algorithm, was used for CDR3 identification, clonotype clustering and error correction. A nonparametric unseen species model using Euler transformation provided a lower-bound estimate of total TCR beta diversity. TCRdb reran the public reads through fastp at Q25 and MiXCR, keeping productive beta chains. When rows share a CDR3 protein, they turn into one entry using the most common DNA and genes. The V and J calls, along with clone size, are taken from TCRdb and not from the paper's own processing. Across this sample there are a few hundred thousand distinct CDR3 sequences, with approximately 26% seen only once. Clones ranked in the top ten supply approximately 3.7% of the sample.

The data are from a study of blood T cells in healthy people across ages (dated by TCRdb to the mid-2010s). For the wider study: In model experiments, template switching captured roughly one uniquely barcoded TCR beta cDNA molecule for every two T cells. Two additional independent replicas of 1 million unique cDNA reads from the same blood draw were analyzed for two donors (one aged 18 to 30 and one aged 80 or older). To track age-related changes in TCR beta repertoire diversity, the study relied on deep sequencing normalized with unique cDNA molecular identifiers. The donors were divided into four age groups: young (average about 15 years), middle-aged (about 40), aged (approximately 62) and long-lived (roughly 88).

Overall results and qualifications from the work: Compared with the aged group, the long-lived group had more naive CD4+ T cells, fewer expanded clones and increased TCR diversity, suggesting age selection. As age increased, observed TCR beta diversity per million T cells dropped in a roughly linear way, and a significant reduction was already evident by age approximately 40. Total diversity estimates from one million sequenced T cells were considered lower bounds and underestimates. Because the CMV infection status of the donors was unknown, age-related changes in expanded clonotypes may potentially have been confounded. The percentage of naive T cells measured by flow cytometry correlated strongly with observed TCR beta diversity. Since profiling was done on bulk unsorted PBMCs, naive and antigen-experienced compartments could not be conclusively compared.

The same specimen was also included in a second study, on T cells of mothers and their children. Taken from the second paper: Nine systemically healthy Caucasian individuals, comprising three mothers and their six children, were included as donors. cDNA synthesis used all of the extracted RNA, with 1.5 ug of RNA in each 15 ul reaction. In the second PCR, the M1S primer introduced both the sample barcodes and 2-4 random nucleotides. Each mother yielded over 8.5 million TCR beta CDR3 reads and each child about 3 million reads. Thymic selection shapes the output of TCR recombination in a similar way in related and unrelated pairs, and inherited differences have a minor effect. Normalized repertoire overlap in related mother-child pairs was always slightly higher than in unrelated mother-child pairs, but the difference was never significant. Persistent microchimeric T cell clones were not detected, at a sensitivity of around 95 clones per million clonotypes. Deep NGS was used in the study to compare the TCR beta repertoires of mothers and children and to look for features that separate related mother-child pairs from unrelated individuals. On average, the children were about 12 +/- 4 years old, while the mothers were approximately 41 +/- 4 years old. After adapter ligation was performed with NEBNext reagents, the libraries were sequenced on an Illumina HiSeq 2000 with 100+100 nt paired-end reads. Mother and child libraries were prepared a month apart and sequenced in separate runs to prevent cross-contamination. For each donor, somewhere between about 450,000 and 2,200,000 distinct TCR beta clonotypes were identified. Naive TCR beta clonotypes were estimated from low-frequency clonotypes matched to each donor's FACS-determined naive share, without sorting.

This TCR derives from a boy between 2 and 15 years old in good health. The specimen was blood. The chain links TRBV5-1 with TRBJ2-7; perhaps TRBD2 is the D gene, with 6 bases matching. The DNA sequence is as follows: TGCGCCAGCAGCGGTGGAGGAGGGAGCTCCTACGAGCAGTACTTC. Translated, this is CASSGGGGSSYEQYF.